The TCR beta chain under discussion was sequenced for a study of cytomegalovirus exposure and HLA in healthy donors. Study outcomes and limitations: DRB1 showed the most TCR associations and HLA-C the fewest in a later analysis, as rates varied by HLA locus. Many donors carried some public TCRs, although rarity characterized most TCR sequences. The authors listed 150 to 200 TCR beta chains as cytomegalovirus-associated.

A multiplex PCR was run with 60 Vbeta primers and 13 Jbeta primers. The assay was immunoSEQ multiplex PCR, and TCRdb's table has in-frame clones only and misses some. The sample yields about 200,000 clones, approximately 86% seen once. Remarks on this clone: Its antigen is currently unknown.

This CDR3 is built from 15 residues. Germline V CDR1 and CDR2: SGHNT, YYREEE (reference sequence). V was clipped by 3 bases and J by 6 bases, with 17 bases between them. The sample comprised PBMCs. The clonotype originates from a woman aged 30 to 39 in good health and CMV-seronegative. This chain joins TRBV5-4 and TRBJ2-3, with D perhaps matching TRBD2 (6 bases). The DNA of the CDR3 is TGTGCCAGCAGCTCACCGGGACTTGGCCGCGATACGCAGTATTTT. Its translation: CASSSPGLGRDTQYF. Full variable domain (rest looked up from reference TRBV5-4 and TRBJ2-3): ETGVTQSPTHLIKTRGQQVTLRCSSQSGHNTVSWYQQALGQGPQFIFQYYREEENGRGNFPPRFSGLQFPNYSSELNVNALELDDSALYLCASSSPGLGRDTQYFGPGTRLTVL.